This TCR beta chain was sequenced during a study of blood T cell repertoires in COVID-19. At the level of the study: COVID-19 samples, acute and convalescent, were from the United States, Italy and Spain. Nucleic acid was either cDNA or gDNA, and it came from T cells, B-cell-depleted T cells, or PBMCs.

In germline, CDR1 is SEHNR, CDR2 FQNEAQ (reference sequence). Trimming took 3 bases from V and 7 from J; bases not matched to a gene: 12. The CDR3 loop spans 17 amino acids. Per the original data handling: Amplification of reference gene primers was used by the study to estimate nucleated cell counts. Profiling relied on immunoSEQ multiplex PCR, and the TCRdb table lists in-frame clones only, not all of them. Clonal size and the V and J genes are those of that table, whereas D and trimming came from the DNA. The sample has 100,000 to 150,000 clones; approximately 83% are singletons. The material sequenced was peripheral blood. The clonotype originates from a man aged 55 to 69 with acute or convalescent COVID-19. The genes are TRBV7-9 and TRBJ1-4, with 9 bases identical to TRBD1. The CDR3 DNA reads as TGTGCCAGCAGCTTGGGTCGGGGGACAGGGTTTGGTGAAAAACTGTTTTTT. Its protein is CASSLGRGTGFGEKLFF.